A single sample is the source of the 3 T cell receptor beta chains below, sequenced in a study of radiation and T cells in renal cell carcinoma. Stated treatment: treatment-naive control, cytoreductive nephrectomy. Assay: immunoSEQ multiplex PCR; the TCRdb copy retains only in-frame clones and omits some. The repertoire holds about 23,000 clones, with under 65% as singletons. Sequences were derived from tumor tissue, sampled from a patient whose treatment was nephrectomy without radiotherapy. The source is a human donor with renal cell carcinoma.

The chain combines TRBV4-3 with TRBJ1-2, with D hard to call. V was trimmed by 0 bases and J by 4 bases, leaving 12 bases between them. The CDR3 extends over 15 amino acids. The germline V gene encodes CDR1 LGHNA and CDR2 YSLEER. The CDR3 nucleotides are TGCGCCAGCAGCCAAGAAAAAGACCTGAGCTATGGCTACACCTTC. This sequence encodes CASSQEKDLSYGYTF.

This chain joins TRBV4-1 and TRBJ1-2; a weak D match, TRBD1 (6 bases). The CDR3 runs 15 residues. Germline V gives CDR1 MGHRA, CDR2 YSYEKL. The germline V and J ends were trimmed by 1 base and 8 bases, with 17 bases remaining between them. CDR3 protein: CASSQVDRRTGGYTF. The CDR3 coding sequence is TGCGCCAGCAGCCAAGTGGACAGACGAACGGGAGGCTACACCTTC.

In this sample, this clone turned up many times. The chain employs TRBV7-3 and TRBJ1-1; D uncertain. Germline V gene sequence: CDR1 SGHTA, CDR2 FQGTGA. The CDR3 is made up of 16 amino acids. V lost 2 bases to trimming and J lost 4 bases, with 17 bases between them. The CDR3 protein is CASSLAGRTQRTEAFF. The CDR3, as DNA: TGTGCCAGCAGCTTAGCCGGCAGGACGCAGCGCACTGAAGCTTTCTTT.